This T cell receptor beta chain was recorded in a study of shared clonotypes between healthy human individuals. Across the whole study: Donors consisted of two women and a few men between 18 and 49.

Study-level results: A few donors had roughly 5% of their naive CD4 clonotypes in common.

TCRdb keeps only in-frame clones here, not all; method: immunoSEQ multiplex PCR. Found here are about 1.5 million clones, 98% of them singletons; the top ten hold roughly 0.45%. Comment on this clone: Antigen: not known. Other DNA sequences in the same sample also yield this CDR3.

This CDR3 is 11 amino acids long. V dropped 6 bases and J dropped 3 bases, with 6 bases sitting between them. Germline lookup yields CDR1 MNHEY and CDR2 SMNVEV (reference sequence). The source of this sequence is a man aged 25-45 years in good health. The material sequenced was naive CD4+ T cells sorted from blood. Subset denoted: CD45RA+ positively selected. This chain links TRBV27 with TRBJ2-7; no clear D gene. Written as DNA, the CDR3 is TGTGCCAGCAGCACCAACTACGAGCAGTACTTC. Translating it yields CASSTNYEQYF.